The T cell receptor beta chain under discussion was sequenced for a study of blood T cell repertoires in COVID-19. Whole-study context: Sites in the United States, Italy and Spain provided acute and convalescent COVID-19 samples.

Assay used: immunoSEQ multiplex PCR; TCRdb lists only in-frame clones, some missing. The profile shows a few hundred thousand clones, roughly nine tenths of them singletons. This sequence was found in a woman in her thirties or forties who had recovered from COVID-19. The sample comprised peripheral blood.

CDR3 DNA sequence: TGTGCCAGCAGCTTACGAGCGGGGGGCACCCTTGGCCACAATGAGCAGTTCTTC. Amino acid sequence: CASSLRAGGTLGHNEQFF. The chain links TRBV7-2 to TRBJ2-1, with 9 bases fitting TRBD2. The CDR3 consists of 18 residues. Trimming took 2 bases from V and 5 from J; bases not matched to a gene: 13. Germline V gene data show CDR1 as SGHTA and CDR2 as FQGNSA. The whole variable domain, filled in from reference TRBV7-2 and TRBJ2-1, reads GAGVSQSPSNKVTEKGKDVELRCDPISGHTALYWYRQSLGQGLEFLIYFQGNSAPDKSGLPSDRFSAERTGGSVSTLTIQRTQQEDSAVYLCASSLRAGGTLGHNEQFFGPGTRLTVL.